This T cell receptor beta chain was observed in a study of shared clonotypes between healthy human individuals. Per the original methods: There were no quality scores in the junction-only immunoSEQ sequences, so filtering differed. Here immunoSEQ multiplex PCR was the method, and the copy in TCRdb shows in-frame clones only, minus some. V, J and clone size derive from that table, while D and trimming were established from the DNA sequence. In the table there are some 1,900,000 clones, about 95% of which are singletons. As for this clone: Its matching antigen is unknown. Other nucleotide sequences in the sample specify the same CDR3.

Positive CCR7 selection of CD45RO-negative cells yielded the naive CD8 cells, and terminally differentiated effector memory CD45RA+ cells were excluded. Everyone who donated was a Caucasian adult who lived in Nashville, Tennessee. Points from the study as a whole: Larger estimated richness was generally seen in naive subsets than in memory subsets. Naive CD4 clonotypes were shared across a handful of donors at roughly 5.5%.

The J segment lost 2 bases and the V segment lost 1 base, leaving 0 bases of the junction unmatched. The CDR3 contains 13 residues. Germline CDR1 SQVTM, CDR2 ANQGSEA. Material for sequencing was naive CD8+ T cells sorted from blood. The receptor was isolated from a man aged 18 to 30 in good health. The gene calls are TRBV29-1 and TRBJ2-7, with 9 bases that match TRBD2. CDR3 nucleotide sequence: TGCAGCGTTGAAGGACTAGCGGCCTACGAGCAGTACTTC. Translation gives CSVEGLAAYEQYF.